This record looks at one T cell receptor (beta chain) sequence and its context. When the RNA was reverse transcribed, random hexamers were used with an input of roughly 0.45 to 1 ug. Via MiXCR, TCRdb re-called the immunoSEQ multiplex PCR reads, giving one row per CDR3 protein. In the table there are more than 150,000 distinct CDR3 sequences, about 94% of which are singletons. This sample was taken from a study of CD8 T cells in Susac syndrome. Germline CDR1 reads LGHDT; CDR2 reads YNNKEL (reference sequence). Germline trimming cut 4 bases from V and 3 bases from J; bases unmatched to any gene: 11. The CDR3 length is 16 residues. Negative isolation was used for CD8+ and CD4+ T cells, and FACS enrichment was applied to TEMRA cells.

The sequence was obtained from a human donor with multiple sclerosis. The sample consisted of CD8+ T cells from PBMCs. This chain links TRBV3-1 with TRBJ2-7, with 8 bases matching TRBD2. CDR3 residues: CASSPRQVAGRYEQYF. The CDR3 nucleotides read TGTGCCAGCAGCCCGCGCCAGGTAGCGGGGCGCTACGAGCAGTACTTC.